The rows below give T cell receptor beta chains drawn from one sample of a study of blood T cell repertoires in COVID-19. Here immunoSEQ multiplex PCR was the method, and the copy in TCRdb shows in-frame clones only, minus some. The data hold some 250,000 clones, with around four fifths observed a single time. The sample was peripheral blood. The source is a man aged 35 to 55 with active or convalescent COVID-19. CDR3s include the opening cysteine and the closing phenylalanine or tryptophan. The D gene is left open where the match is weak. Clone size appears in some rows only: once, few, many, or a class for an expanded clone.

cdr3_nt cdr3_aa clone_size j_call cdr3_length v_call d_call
TGCGCCAGCAGCCTCGAAATGACAGGCCCCTATGGCTACACCTTC CASSLEMTGPYGYTF few TRBJ1-2 15 TRBV4-3 NA
TGTGCCAGCAGCTTGGGGTCGGGAGGGCTCTCAGATACGCAGTATTTT CASSLGSGGLSDTQYF NA TRBJ2-3 16 TRBV5-6 TRBD2
TGCGCCAGCAGCCATGAGGACAGGGTAGACTATGGCTACACCTTC CASSHEDRVDYGYTF NA TRBJ1-2 15 TRBV4-1 TRBD1
TGTGCCAGCAGCTTGGGGACTAGCCTCAGCTCCTACGAGCAGTACTTC CASSLGTSLSSYEQYF NA TRBJ2-7 16 TRBV11-3 TRBD2
TGTGCCAGCAGTTCGTCCGGGGGAGGCAGCTATGGCTACACCTTC CASSSSGGGSYGYTF NA TRBJ1-2 15 TRBV28 NA
TGTGCCAGCAGCTTAACCCCCTTCGGGGGGGCGGGAGATACGCAGTATTTT CASSLTPFGGAGDTQYF NA TRBJ2-3 17 TRBV7-3 TRBD2
TGTGCCAGCAGTGAAGGCCGAGGCAGATCCACTGAAGCTTTCTTT CASSEGRGRSTEAFF NA TRBJ1-1 15 TRBV25-1 NA
TGCGCCAGCAGCCTTGGGACAGGGGATGAGCAGTTCTTC CASSLGTGDEQFF NA TRBJ2-1 13 TRBV4-1 TRBD1
TGCGCCAGCAGCCCTGAGGGACAGGGGGCGCGGAATTCACCCCTCCACTTT CASSPEGQGARNSPLHF NA TRBJ1-6 17 TRBV4-3 TRBD1
TGTGCCAGTACCCACCCTCTCCCGACAGGCAGGAATTCACCCCTCCACTTT CASTHPLPTGRNSPLHF NA TRBJ1-6 17 TRBV19 NA
TGTGCCAGCAGCTTAGGTACACTAAGCGGAGCCACCGGGGAGCTGTTTTTT CASSLGTLSGATGELFF NA TRBJ2-2 17 TRBV7-9 NA
TGTGCCAGCAGACCGGGGGGGCCGGACACCGGGGAGCTGTTTTTT CASRPGGPDTGELFF NA TRBJ2-2 15 TRBV7-2 TRBD2
TGTGCCAGCAGTACCCGACTAGCGGGAGGTTTTGATACGCAGTATTTT CASSTRLAGGFDTQYF NA TRBJ2-3 16 TRBV27 TRBD2
TGTGCCACCAGTGATTCGGGTGGACACCACTATGGCTACACCTTC CATSDSGGHHYGYTF once TRBJ1-2 15 TRBV24-1 NA
TGCGCCAGCAGCTTGGGAGCGGGAGAGGGCAATGAGCAGTTCTTC CASSLGAGEGNEQFF NA TRBJ2-1 15 TRBV5-1 TRBD2
TGTGCCTGGGGGACCGGGACAGGGACCTACGAGCAGTACTTC CAWGTGTGTYEQYF NA TRBJ2-7 14 TRBV30 TRBD1
TGTGCCAGCAGGACTCTAGGGGGGGCGAACACTGAAGCTTTCTTT CASRTLGGANTEAFF few TRBJ1-1 15 TRBV11-1 NA
TGTGCCAGCAGTTTATTAGGGCCGGGAGTTAGCAATCAGCCCCAGCATTTT CASSLLGPGVSNQPQHF NA TRBJ1-5 17 TRBV27 NA
TGTGCCAGCAGGCAACAGGGGGCGGTCGGGGAGCTGTTTTTT CASRQQGAVGELFF NA TRBJ2-2 14 TRBV7-3 TRBD1
TGTGCCAGCAGTCCGTCCTACGAGCAGTACTTC CASSPSYEQYF NA TRBJ2-7 11 TRBV6-5 NA
TGTGCCAGCAATCCGGGACTAGCGTCCACCGGGGAGCTGTTTTTT CASNPGLASTGELFF NA TRBJ2-2 15 TRBV5-5 TRBD2
TGCGCCAGCAGCTGGGGGGGCGCGACTCAAGAGACCCAGTACTTC CASSWGGATQETQYF NA TRBJ2-5 15 TRBV5-1 NA
TGCGCCAGCAGCGACAGGGGGCATGAGACCCAGTACTTC CASSDRGHETQYF once TRBJ2-5 13 TRBV5-1 TRBD1
TGTGCCAGCAGCCCCCTGGGGACTAGCGGGAGGGCAGTTGAGCAGTTCTTC CASSPLGTSGRAVEQFF NA TRBJ2-1 17 TRBV3-1/TRBV3-2 TRBD2
TGCGCCAGCAGGGATAGCGACAGGGGAGTACGAGAGACCCAGTACTTC CASRDSDRGVRETQYF NA TRBJ2-5 16 TRBV4-1 TRBD1
TGTGCCAGCAGCGTAGAGCTCGGGTTTTACGAGCAGTACTTC CASSVELGFYEQYF NA TRBJ2-7 14 TRBV9 NA
TGTGCCAGCAGCTTCCAAGCGGGGGGAGCGAACACCGGGGAGCTGTTTTTT CASSFQAGGANTGELFF few TRBJ2-2 17 TRBV11-3 TRBD2
TGTGCCAGCAGCCAGTCAGGCAATCAGCCCCAGCATTTT CASSQSGNQPQHF NA TRBJ1-5 13 TRBV14 NA
TGTGCCAGCAGCCGGGATTTCCAAGAGACCCAGTACTTC CASSRDFQETQYF NA TRBJ2-5 13 TRBV7-9 NA
TGTGCCAGCAGCAAAGACCCAGTGTACACTGAAGCTTTCTTT CASSKDPVYTEAFF NA TRBJ1-1 14 TRBV21-1 NA
TGCAGCGTCGAGTGGACAACGCGCCGGGGCTACACCTTC CSVEWTTRRGYTF NA TRBJ1-2 13 TRBV29-1 NA
TGTGCCAGCAGCCAAGTAAAGGGCGGGAGGTTAATGGATACGCAGTATTTT CASSQVKGGRLMDTQYF NA TRBJ2-3 17 TRBV3-1/TRBV3-2 TRBD2
TGTGCCAGCAGCTCTCGGGTGGTTAGCCCTCTGAACACCGGGGAGCTGTTTTTT CASSSRVVSPLNTGELFF NA TRBJ2-2 18 TRBV11-2 NA
TGTGCCAGCAGCTCCCTTCGACTGGGTCAAGAAGCTTTCTTT CASSSLRLGQEAFF NA TRBJ1-1 14 TRBV9 NA
TGTGCCAGCAGTGAAAGCGGGGGGGTATACAATGAGCAGTTCTTC CASSESGGVYNEQFF NA TRBJ2-1 15 TRBV6-1 TRBD2
TGTGCCAGCAGCCCGCAGCGGGGGAGCTCCTACAATGAGCAGTTCTTC CASSPQRGSSYNEQFF NA TRBJ2-1 16 TRBV7-3 TRBD2
TGTGCCACCAGCAGAGATCAAGAGAGCACAGATACGCAGTATTTT CATSRDQESTDTQYF once TRBJ2-3 15 TRBV15 NA
TGTGCCAGCCGTCAAGGTATTCGCGGGACAGGGTTCTCCTACGAGCAGTACTTC CASRQGIRGTGFSYEQYF NA TRBJ2-7 18 TRBV21-1 NA
TGCGCCAGCAGCCAATTCGACAGGGGGTATTATGGCTACACCTTC CASSQFDRGYYGYTF NA TRBJ1-2 15 TRBV4-1 TRBD1
TGTGCCAGCACGACGGACGGACAGACCTATGGCTACACCTTC CASTTDGQTYGYTF NA TRBJ1-2 14 TRBV25-1 NA
TGTGCCAGCAACAGGGGGGTAAGCGAGCAGTACTTC CASNRGVSEQYF NA TRBJ2-7 12 TRBV11-3 TRBD1
TGTGCCAGCAGCTCAGCACGAACTAGTAGCGAGCAGTACTTC CASSSARTSSEQYF NA TRBJ2-7 14 TRBV7-9 NA
TGTGCTAGTGGACGAGGTCTGAGACAGCCCCAGCATTTT CASGRGLRQPQHF NA TRBJ1-5 13 TRBV12-5 NA
TGTGCCAGCAGTTTATCGACAGGGAATCAGCCCCAGCATTTT CASSLSTGNQPQHF few TRBJ1-5 14 TRBV27 TRBD1
TGTGCCAGCAGCTTAGCGGTCATGAACACTGAAGCTTTCTTT CASSLAVMNTEAFF NA TRBJ1-1 14 TRBV11-2 NA
TGTGCCATCAGACCCCGGGACACTACAGATACGCAGTATTTT CAIRPRDTTDTQYF NA TRBJ2-3 14 TRBV10-3 NA
TGTGCCACAAGAAGGGGGTCGGGCACCGGGGAGCTGTTTTTT CATRRGSGTGELFF NA TRBJ2-2 14 TRBV6-5 NA
TGTGCCAGCAGCTTAGGCGGTTCCACTGAAGCTTTCTTT CASSLGGSTEAFF NA TRBJ1-1 13 TRBV5-4 NA
TGTGCCAGCAGCGCGAAACAGGACAGGGGGCTTTGGACTGAAGCTTTCTTT CASSAKQDRGLWTEAFF NA TRBJ1-1 17 TRBV27 TRBD1
TGTGCCAGTACTCGGGAGGATTCAGGGGCCAACGTCCTGACTTTC CASTREDSGANVLTF NA TRBJ2-6 15 TRBV19 TRBD2
TGTGCCAGCAGTTACCGACAGGGAATGGGGTACGAGCAGTACTTC CASSYRQGMGYEQYF once TRBJ2-7 15 TRBV6-6 TRBD1
TGTGCCAGTAGTAAGGGACAGACGATAGTCTACGAGCAGTACTTC CASSKGQTIVYEQYF once TRBJ2-7 15 TRBV19 TRBD1
TGTGCCAGCAGCTTAGCTGTCCGGGGAGATCAGCCCCAGCATTTT CASSLAVRGDQPQHF NA TRBJ1-5 15 TRBV7-8 NA